This T cell receptor beta chain comes out of a study of identical twins. Germline CDR1 LNHNV, CDR2 YYDKDF (reference sequence). Trimming removed 0 bases from V and 7 bases from J, with 9 bases in between. This CDR3 spans 14 amino acids. Everyone who donated was a healthy Caucasian. The table lists this clonotype with a few counts. Its matching antigen is unknown. Findings and caveats of the study: Carriage of fewer insertions was seen in abundant cord blood beta clonotypes, whereas memory repertoires showed none.

TCRdb fed the 5' RACE reads into MiXCR, producing one record per CDR3 protein. Of approximately 490,000 distinct CDR3 sequences in the sample, about 20% were seen once. These sequences were also reported in another study, on yellow fever vaccine responses in identical twins.

This chain links TRBV15 with TRBJ2-2; the D gene could be TRBD1 or TRBD2 (5 bases each). The TCR originated in a woman aged 18 to 35 in good health. Sequenced sample: CD4+ T cells sorted from blood. The CDR3 DNA follows: TGTGCCACCAGCAGAGATAGAGGGGTCGGGGAGCTGTTTTTT. This gives the protein CATSRDRGVGELFF.